The 22 T cell receptor beta chains given below trace back to one sample, sequenced in a study of T cell changes during pregnancy in multiple sclerosis. The repertoire was sequenced with immunoSEQ multiplex PCR; TCRdb's copy has only in-frame clones and lacks some. The sample contains some 50,000 clones, 90% to 95% of which appear only once. The specimen was peripheral blood, collected after pregnancy. The receptor source for this set is a female donor with multiple sclerosis, enrolled in a pregnancy study.

The rearrangement uses TRBV29-1 and TRBJ2-4, with 12 bases lining up with TRBD2. This CDR3 has 14 amino acids. The germline CDR1 and CDR2 sequences are SQVTM and ANQGSEA. The V and J ends lost 4 bases and 8 bases, in that order; junction bases with no gene match: 6. In DNA form, the CDR3 reads TGCAGCGTTGGGTATCGACTAGCGGGGGACATTCAGTACTTC. This encodes CSVGYRLAGDIQYF.

The chain recombines TRBV4-3 with TRBJ2-1; D possibly corresponds to TRBD2 (7 bases). The V gene's germline CDR1 is LGHNA and CDR2 YSLEER. Deletions cut 0 bases from V and 14 bases from J, with 14 bases between. The CDR3 is 13 amino acids. The CDR3 DNA is TGCGCCAGCAGCCAAGATTACGGCGGGGGCGAGTTCTTC. It specifies CASSQDYGGGEFF.

This clone has a single count. V and J are TRBV29-1 and TRBJ1-2, with D uncertain. V lost 2 bases, J lost 6 bases, and 10 bases lay in between. The CDR3 consists of 12 residues. The germline CDR1 and CDR2 sequences are SQVTM and ANQGSEA. The CDR3 sequence: CSVEMAGDGYTF. DNA of the CDR3: TGCAGCGTTGAAATGGCAGGTGATGGCTACACCTTC.

This clone was detected only a few times. This chain uses TRBV6-5 with TRBJ1-6, with D possibly TRBD1 on 6 matching bases. CDR3 length: 16 amino acids. Trimming left V 0 bases short and J 10 bases short, with 16 bases between. In germline, CDR1 is MNHEY, CDR2 SVGAGI. Here the CDR3 reads CASSYSTFGGRSPLHF. As DNA, the CDR3 is TGTGCCAGCAGTTACTCGACTTTTGGGGGCAGATCACCCCTCCACTTT.

The chain links TRBV9 to TRBJ2-5; 9 bases align to TRBD2. The J segment lost 4 bases and the V segment lost 1 base, leaving 11 bases of the junction unmatched. The CDR3 sequence is 17 residues long. Germline-derived CDR1 and CDR2 are SGDLS and YYNGEE. CDR3 nucleotides: TGTGCCAGCAGCGTAAGGGCTAGCGGGAATAGCTTAGAGACCCAGTACTTC. It translates to CASSVRASGNSLETQYF.

This clone was seen only a few times. This chain links TRBV5-1 with TRBJ2-3; 7 positions agree with TRBD1. V was pared by 4 bases and J by 0 bases, with 8 bases of the junction left unmatched. Germline CDR1 SGHRS, CDR2 YFSETQ. The CDR3 is made up of 16 amino acids. The DNA for the CDR3 is TGCGCCAGCAGCCCCGGACAGGTCCGCAGCACAGATACGCAGTATTTT. Its translation: CASSPGQVRSTDTQYF. The full variable domain, rest sourced from reference TRBV5-1 and TRBJ2-3, is KAGVTQTPRYLIKTRGQQVTLSCSPISGHRSVSWYQQTPGQGLQFLFEYFSETQRNKGNFPGRFSGRQFSNSRSEMNVSTLELGDSALYLCASSPGQVRSTDTQYFGPGTRLTVL.

This rearrangement joins TRBV4-3 to TRBJ1-2; D perhaps matches TRBD1 (6 bases). This CDR3 is 15 amino acids long. V was cut by 0 bases and J by 2 bases, with 10 bases left in between. Germline CDR1 and CDR2: LGHNA and YSLEER. The DNA of the CDR3 is TGCGCCAGCAGCCAAGATAGGGGGAGAAACTATGGCTACACCTTC. Amino acid sequence: CASSQDRGRNYGYTF.

This clone was recorded only once. V gene TRBV27 combines with J gene TRBJ1-2, with 7 nucleotides matching TRBD1. Germline assignment: CDR1 MNHEY and CDR2 SMNVEV (reference sequence). This CDR3 spans 15 amino acids. The V and J ends lost 5 bases and 5 bases, in that order; junction bases with no gene match: 11. In DNA, the CDR3 is TGTGCCAGCAGTCCTCGGCGACAGGGTCGGTATGGCTACACCTTC. Its translation is CASSPRRQGRYGYTF.

The chain combines TRBV5-8 with TRBJ1-5; D gene uncertain. Per the germline V gene, CDR1 is SGHTS and CDR2 is YDEGEE. The CDR3 is 13 residues long. With 3 bases removed from V and 7 bases from J, the gap between germline ends came to 11 bases. The CDR3 is CASSSSELQPQHF. The CDR3 DNA sequence: TGTGCCAGCAGCTCCTCAGAATTGCAGCCCCAGCATTTT. The variable domain in full, with the rest retrieved from reference TRBV5-8 and TRBJ1-5, is EAGVTQSPTHLIKTRGQQATLRCSPISGHTSVYWYQQALGLGLQFLLWYDEGEERNRGNFPPRFSGRQFPNYSSELNVNALELEDSALYLCASSSSELQPQHFGDGTRLSIL.

The chain employs TRBV6-4 and TRBJ2-1, with 8 nucleotides matching TRBD2. CDR3 length equals 14 residues. Unmatched junction bases numbered 7, after V lost 3 bases and J lost 9 bases. CDR1 and CDR2 (germline): MRHNA, SNTAGT. As DNA, the CDR3 is TGTGCCAGCAGTGAAAAAGCGGGGGAAAGTGAGCAGTTCTTC. Encoded protein: CASSEKAGESEQFF.

This clone was picked up one time. V is TRBV5-6 and J is TRBJ1-1; 8 bases align to TRBD1. V trimming: 4 bases; J trimming: 1 base; junction bases outside the gene matches: 6. The germline V gene encodes CDR1 SGHDT and CDR2 YYEEEE. The CDR3 totals 15 residues. The CDR3 reads CASSLTGTGNTEAFF. In nucleotides, the CDR3 is TGTGCCAGCAGCCTAACAGGGACAGGGAACACTGAAGCTTTCTTT.

The chain is built from TRBV28 and TRBJ1-2, with a possible D match to TRBD1 (6 bases). CDR1 and CDR2 from the germline V gene are MDHEN and SYDVKM. This CDR3 is built from 11 residues. Trimming removed 7 bases at V and 6 bases at J, with 9 bases between. The CDR3 here is CASTHRDGYTF. CDR3 in DNA: TGTGCCAGCACCCACAGGGATGGCTACACCTTC.

This clone was counted once. The chain combines TRBV29-1 with TRBJ1-1; possibly TRBD1 for D (6 bases). The CDR3 runs 11 residues. The V gene's germline CDR1 is SQVTM and CDR2 ANQGSEA. Trimming cost V 7 bases and J 5 bases, with 11 bases left between them. The CDR3 protein is CSARGGTEAFF. The CDR3 nucleotides read TGCAGCGCCAGGGGTGGTACTGAAGCTTTCTTT. Looking up the rest from reference TRBV29-1 and TRBJ1-1 gives the full variable domain: SAVISQKPSRDICQRGTSLTIQCQVDSQVTMMFWYRQQPGQSLTLIATANQGSEATYESGFVIDKFPISRPNLTFSTLTVSNMSPEDSSIYLCSARGGTEAFFGQGTRLTVV.

This chain links TRBV4-2 with TRBJ2-5, with 9 bases lining up with TRBD2. Germline CDR1 reads LGHNA; CDR2 reads YNFKEQ. CDR3 length equals 18 residues. J lost 5 bases, V lost 0 bases, and 13 bases had no gene match. As DNA, the CDR3 is TGTGCCAGCAGCCAAGATAGTGGTAGCGGGGGAAGGATGGAGACCCAGTACTTC. Residues: CASSQDSGSGGRMETQYF.

The chain couples TRBV7-2 to TRBJ2-7; D is perhaps TRBD2 (7 bases). Germline V CDR1 and CDR2: SGHTA, FQGNSA. V gave up 3 bases and J gave up 2 bases, with 11 bases separating them. The CDR3 is 14 residues long. CDR3 bases: TGTGCCAGCAGCTTGGAGGGGGGGACCTACGAGCAGTACTTC. The encoded protein is CASSLEGGTYEQYF.

V and J are TRBV4-2 and TRBJ1-3, with D perhaps TRBD1 (5 bases). Between the trimmed V and J ends, which lost 5 bases and 0 bases, there was a span of 17 bases. The CDR3 runs to 17 residues. Germline values: CDR1 LGHNA, CDR2 YNFKEQ. The CDR3 region has the DNA TGTGCCAGCAGCTCCTTGGGGCCAGATTACTCTGGAAACACCATATATTTT. Amino acids: CASSSLGPDYSGNTIYF.

This clone came up once. For the CDR3, the DNA is TGCGCCAGCAGCCAGCCGGGACAGGCGGGGACCCAGTACTTC. It specifies CASSQPGQAGTQYF. The chain combines TRBV4-1 with TRBJ2-5; 8 nucleotides agree with TRBD1. This CDR3 region has 14 residues. Germline values: CDR1 MGHRA, CDR2 YSYEKL. Unmatched junction bases numbered 7, after V lost 3 bases and J lost 7 bases.

The sample holds one count of this clone. The V and J genes are TRBV7-2 and TRBJ2-1, with D tentatively TRBD2 (5 bases). CDR3 length: 13 amino acids. Germline-derived CDR1 and CDR2 are SGHTA and FQGNSA. With 1 base removed from V and 6 bases from J, the gap between germline ends came to 7 bases. The CDR3 protein is CASSLGGGNEQFF. In DNA, the CDR3 is TGTGCCAGCAGCTTAGGAGGAGGCAATGAGCAGTTCTTC.

The chain couples TRBV9 to TRBJ2-3; TRBD2 aligns across 7 bases. Germline assignment: CDR1 SGDLS and CDR2 YYNGEE. J was trimmed by 2 bases and V by 0 bases; bases with no gene match: 6. The CDR3 loop spans 16 amino acids. CDR3 loop: CASSVGPAGNTDTQYF. CDR3 DNA sequence: TGTGCCAGCAGCGTAGGTCCAGCGGGGAACACAGATACGCAGTATTTT.

This chain joins TRBV5-5 and TRBJ1-4; D is possibly TRBD1 (6 bases). Germline assignment: CDR1 SGHKS and CDR2 YYEKEE (reference sequence). CDR3 length equals 14 residues. V lost 4 bases to trimming and J lost 5 bases, with 12 bases between them. CDR3 loop: CASSPTDRNEKLFF. DNA for the CDR3: TGTGCCAGCAGCCCGACGGACAGAAATGAAAAACTGTTTTTT. The whole variable domain, remainder taken from reference TRBV5-5 and TRBJ1-4, is DAGVTQSPTHLIKTRGQQVTLRCSPISGHKSVSWYQQVLGQGPQFIFQYYEKEERGRGNFPDRFSARQFPNYSSELNVNALLLGDSALYLCASSPTDRNEKLFFGSGTQLSVL.

The V gene is TRBV5-3, the J gene TRBJ2-5; TRBD1 agrees at 7 bases. TRBV5-3 is treated as an ORF (open reading frame) with a function not yet certain. After removal of 1 base from V and 4 bases from J, the junction contained 16 bases not matched to a gene. CDR3 size: 18 residues. CDR3 protein: CARSLLLWWNRGPETQYF. The CDR3, as DNA: TGTGCCAGAAGCTTGTTACTCTGGTGGAACAGGGGTCCAGAGACCCAGTACTTC.

The rearrangement joins TRBV5-5 to TRBJ2-7; D call uncertain. Trimming took 1 base from V and 0 from J, leaving 11 bases between them. CDR3 length equals 15 residues. In germline, CDR1 is SGHKS, CDR2 YYEKEE (reference sequence). CDR3 DNA: TGTGCCAGCAGCTTGAGAGGCGACCACTCCTACGAGCAGTACTTC. Translation gives CASSLRGDHSYEQYF.